The rows below give T cell receptor beta chains drawn from one sample of a study of T cell responses to AZD1222 COVID-19 vaccine. The data were produced by immunoSEQ multiplex PCR, yet TCRdb's version contains in-frame clones alone and is incomplete. The repertoire holds roughly 28,000 clones, with nearly 95% as singletons. The source material was peripheral blood, sampled on day 0 of AZD1222 vaccination. Every receptor here comes from an adult in good health. CDR3s include the opening cysteine and the closing phenylalanine or tryptophan. Fields, in order: J gene, clone size, V gene, D gene, CDR3 protein, CDR3 DNA. D genes are given only for firm matches. Clone size is stated in some rows and not others, as once, few, many or a class when expanded.

>TRBJ2-7|few|TRBV15|TRBD1
CATSPGQGYEQYF
TGTGCCACTTCACCGGGACAGGGCTACGAGCAGTACTTC
>TRBJ1-4|.|TRBV3-1/TRBV3-2|.
CASSQRGRGLFF
TGTGCCAGCAGCCAGCGGGGACGAGGGCTGTTTTTT
>TRBJ1-4|.|TRBV19|TRBD1
CASSIMDRGGEKLFF
TGTGCCAGTAGTATAATGGACAGGGGTGGTGAAAAACTGTTTTTT
>TRBJ1-1|.|TRBV20-1|.
CSGGTTEAFF
TGCAGTGGGGGGACCACTGAAGCTTTCTTT
>TRBJ2-1|.|TRBV7-8|TRBD2
CASSPGLGLAGNEQFF
TGTGCCAGCAGCCCCGGACTGGGACTAGCTGGTAATGAGCAGTTCTTC
>TRBJ1-2|.|TRBV7-9|.
CASSLTGPSGYTF
TGTGCCAGCAGCTTAACAGGGCCTAGTGGCTACACCTTC
>TRBJ2-3|.|TRBV18|.
CASSPLSRLRTDTQYF
TGTGCCAGCTCACCACTCTCTAGGTTGAGGACAGATACGCAGTATTTT
>TRBJ1-1|.|TRBV10-2|.
CASAGLKNTEAFF
TGCGCCAGCGCCGGCCTCAAGAACACTGAAGCTTTCTTT
>TRBJ1-4|.|TRBV14|.
CASSHGGAGEKLFF
TGTGCCAGCAGCCATGGCGGGGCGGGGGAAAAACTGTTTTTT
>TRBJ2-2|.|TRBV27|.
CASSLWQGPGELFF
TGTGCCAGCAGTTTATGGCAGGGCCCCGGGGAGCTGTTTTTT
>TRBJ2-1|.|TRBV25-1|TRBD1
CASSERRQGNNNEQFF
TGTGCCAGCAGTGAACGACGACAGGGCAACAACAATGAGCAGTTCTTC